These 17 T cell receptor beta chains were sequenced from one sample in a study of identical twins. Each CDR3 protein is one row after TCRdb ran MiXCR on the 5' RACE reads. The sample has a few hundred thousand distinct CDR3 sequences, 9% to 10% seen once. The same sample was also studied in work on yellow fever vaccine responses in identical twins.

What was sequenced was PBMCs. These receptors all come from a woman between 18 and 29 years old in good health.

This clonotype was recorded many times. CDR3 nucleotide sequence: TGCGCCAGCAGCCAAGGGTGGACTAGCGGGAACACAGATACGCAGTATTTT. It translates to CASSQGWTSGNTDTQYF. The chain carries TRBV4-3 and TRBJ2-3; 12 nucleotides match TRBD2. The V gene end was trimmed by 1 base and the J gene end by 2 bases; junction bases not matched to a gene: 4. Germline loops: CDR1 LGHNA, CDR2 YSLEER. This CDR3 has 17 residues.

This clonotype was observed a handful of times. The gene calls are TRBV25-1 and TRBJ2-5, with D perhaps TRBD1 or TRBD2 (7 bases each). V lost 5 bases to trimming and J lost 4 bases, with 26 bases between them. CDR1 MGHDK and CDR2 SYGVNS come from the germline V gene. There are 18 residues in the CDR3. Here the CDR3 DNA reads TGTGCCAGCAGTACGCCGACCCCAGGGGTCAGGGGGGGAGAGACCCAGTACTTC. It is translated as CASSTPTPGVRGGETQYF.

The J gene is TRBJ1-4, the V gene TRBV5-1; TRBD1 agrees at 8 bases. CDR3 length: 17 residues. V dropped 0 bases and J dropped 4; count of bases not matched to a gene: 8. Germline CDR1 SGHRS, CDR2 YFSETQ. The chain's CDR3 is CASSLASGTGHNEKLFF. The CDR3 DNA is TGCGCCAGCAGCTTGGCCTCAGGGACAGGCCATAATGAAAAACTGTTTTTT.

This clonotype was detected once. This chain links TRBV6-5 with TRBJ1-5, with D hard to call. V was clipped by 0 bases and J by 1 base, with 13 bases between them. The CDR3 is 17 residues long. Germline assignment: CDR1 MNHEY and CDR2 SVGAGI. The CDR3 is CASSYSMPGSSNQPQHF. The CDR3 coding sequence is TGTGCCAGCAGTTACTCGATGCCAGGAAGCAGCAATCAGCCCCAGCATTTT.

V gene TRBV7-9 combines with J gene TRBJ1-1; TRBD1 agrees at 9 bases. The CDR3 consists of 14 residues. J was trimmed by 4 bases and V by 5 bases; bases with no gene match: 5. Germline CDR1 SEHNR, CDR2 FQNEAQ (reference sequence). Written as DNA, the CDR3 is TGTGCCAGCAGCGAGGACAGGGGATTCACTGAAGCTTTCTTT. This codes for CASSEDRGFTEAFF.

The chain has TRBV9 and TRBJ2-1, with D perhaps given as TRBD1 or TRBD2 (5 bases each). CDR1 and CDR2 from the germline V gene are SGDLS and YYNGEE. V dropped 3 bases and J dropped 7 bases, with 14 bases sitting between them. The CDR3 is 14 residues long. The CDR3 DNA reads as TGTGCCAGCAGCGCGCGTTGGGGCGGGAATGAGCAGTTCTTC. This sequence encodes CASSARWGGNEQFF.

This sequence joins TRBV6-2 or TRBV6-3 and TRBJ2-3; 13 nucleotides agree with TRBD2. V lost 6 bases and J lost 7; bases outside the gene matches: 13. The CDR3 runs 17 residues. From germline, CDR1 is MNHEY and CDR2 SVGEGT. The CDR3 nucleotides read TGTGCCAGCAGACAAGACTCGACTAGCGGGAGGAGGAATACGCAGTATTTT. This gives the protein CASRQDSTSGRRNTQYF.

This clonotype was seen repeatedly, ten times or more. The gene calls are TRBV7-3 and TRBJ2-7, with D tentatively TRBD1 (6 bases). The germline CDR1 and CDR2 sequences are SGHTA and FQGTGA. This CDR3 comprises 13 residues. Trimming removed 1 base from V and 5 bases from J, with 9 bases in between. The CDR3 DNA reads as TGTGCCAGCAGCTTAAAAAGGGGGAACGAGCAGTACTTC. This codes for CASSLKRGNEQYF.

This clonotype was recorded many times. The chain has TRBV29-1 and TRBJ2-7; D tentatively reads TRBD1 or TRBD2 (5 bases each). This CDR3 is 12 amino acids long. Trimming stripped 4 bases from V and 2 bases from J, with 9 bases between. Germline V gene lookup returns CDR1 SQVTM and CDR2 ANQGSEA. The CDR3, as DNA: TGCAGCGTTGCTGGGACGGCCTACGAGCAGTACTTC. Translation: CSVAGTAYEQYF.

The chain recombines TRBV7-2 with TRBJ2-1; D is unresolved. The germline V gene encodes CDR1 SGHTA and CDR2 FQGNSA. V lost 7 bases, J lost 9 bases, and 19 bases lay in between. The CDR3 is 14 amino acids. The CDR3 DNA is TGTGCCAGCAAGAAGGGCCCCACCGGCCTTGAGCAGTTCTTC. Its protein product is CASKKGPTGLEQFF.

This clonotype was counted many times. The chain couples TRBV25-1 to TRBJ2-7; maybe TRBD1 (6 bases). This CDR3 is 13 amino acids long. Germline V gene data show CDR1 as MGHDK and CDR2 as SYGVNS. Trimming took off 2 bases at V and 3 bases at J, with 8 bases between the two ends. The CDR3 region is CASSEGQSYEQYF. The DNA of the CDR3 is TGTGCCAGCAGTGAAGGACAGAGCTACGAGCAGTACTTC.

The V call is TRBV18, the J call TRBJ1-6, with D maybe TRBD1 (5 bases). This CDR3 contains 15 residues. The germline V and J ends were trimmed by 3 bases and 5 bases, with 11 bases remaining between them. CDR1 is KGHSH and CDR2 is LQKENI in the germline V gene. The CDR3 here is CASSPMTENNSPLHF. In DNA form, the CDR3 reads TGTGCCAGCTCACCCATGACAGAAAATAATTCACCCCTCCACTTT.

The chain joins TRBV29-1 to TRBJ2-6, with a possible D match to TRBD1 (5 bases). The CDR3 is 15 amino acids. Germline CDR1 SQVTM, CDR2 ANQGSEA. Between the trimmed V and J ends, which lost 4 bases and 0 bases, there was a span of 10 bases. The CDR3, as DNA: TGCAGCGTTGTCAGACAGAGCTCTGGGGCCAACGTCCTGACTTTC. As protein: CSVVRQSSGANVLTF.

This clonotype was seen a handful of times. The V call is TRBV5-1, the J call TRBJ2-2; the D is unclear. V lost 4 bases, J lost 6 bases, and 22 bases lay in between. Germline V gene data show CDR1 as SGHRS and CDR2 as YFSETQ. CDR3 size: 17 residues. The CDR3 protein is CASSPGNIDKFAGELFF. CDR3 in DNA: TGCGCCAGCAGCCCTGGCAACATAGACAAATTTGCCGGGGAGCTGTTTTTT.

This clonotype was counted many times. The chain employs TRBV15 and TRBJ2-3; D unresolved. Trimming removed 5 bases at V and 0 bases at J, with 9 bases between. The CDR3 is 14 residues long. Germline assignment: CDR1 LNHNV and CDR2 YYDKDF (reference sequence). The CDR3 protein is CATSLVLSTDTQYF. In DNA, the CDR3 is TGTGCCACCAGCTTGGTCCTTAGCACAGATACGCAGTATTTT.

The chain combines TRBV7-3 with TRBJ2-1, with unresolved D. In germline, CDR1 is SGHTA, CDR2 FQGTGA. The V gene lost 0 bases and the J gene lost 9 bases, with 9 bases spanning the gap. This CDR3 is built from 13 residues. The CDR3 reads CASSLTLGGEQFF. In DNA, the CDR3 is TGTGCCAGCAGCTTAACGTTGGGCGGTGAGCAGTTCTTC.

This clonotype was counted between two and nine times. The chain uses TRBV6-1 and TRBJ2-3; D is uncertain. This CDR3 comprises 15 residues. Germline assignment: CDR1 MNHNS and CDR2 SASEGT. The germline V and J ends were trimmed by 1 base and 4 bases, with 12 bases remaining between them. The CDR3 coding sequence is TGTGCCAGCAGTGAAGGCAGCCATTGGGCAGATACGCAGTATTTT. This sequence encodes CASSEGSHWADTQYF.